The 20 T cell receptor beta chains below all came from one sample that was sequenced in a study of human T cells and chemical hapten exposure. Time point specified: pre-sensitization, week 0. Treatment in this sample: therapeutic diphenylcyclopropenone sensitization with weekly scalp DPC. TCRdb fed the RACE reads into MiXCR, producing one record per CDR3 protein. The sample holds about 98,000 distinct CDR3 sequences; 10% to 13% are singletons and the top ten take about 3%. The sequencing used whole blood, collected in connection with sensitization to the hapten diphenylcyclopropenone (DPC). The receptors were sampled from a woman between 55 and 75 years old with alopecia areata. Some clones in this sample may be carry-over from other donors' samples.

This clonotype appeared a few times. The genes are TRBV30 and TRBJ1-5; 8 nucleotides match TRBD1. Germline trimming cut 3 bases from V and 4 bases from J; bases unmatched to any gene: 2. The CDR3 is made up of 13 amino acids. CDR1 is GTSNPN, CDR2 SVGIG, per germline (reference sequence). The CDR3 is CAWSRGPNQPQHF. DNA for the CDR3: TGTGCCTGGAGCAGGGGGCCTAATCAGCCCCAGCATTTT.

This clonotype came up many times. CDR3 coding DNA: TGTGCCAGTAGTCTAGGAGCGGCGGGCGAAAAACTGTTTTTT. This sequence encodes CASSLGAAGEKLFF. The V gene is TRBV19, the J gene TRBJ1-4; D unresolved. V was pared by 5 bases and J by 8 bases, with 15 bases between. The CDR3 totals 14 residues. CDR1 is LNHDA, CDR2 SQIVND, per germline (reference sequence).

CDR3 DNA: TGTGCCAGCAGTTACAGGGGAGAAGCTTTCTTT. This encodes CASSYRGEAFF. This chain joins TRBV6-5 and TRBJ1-1, with D possibly TRBD1 on 5 matching bases. This CDR3 spans 11 amino acids. Trimming removed 2 bases from V and 8 bases from J, with 6 bases in between. CDR1 and CDR2 (germline): MNHEY, SVGAGI.

This chain joins TRBV2 and TRBJ2-1, with D perhaps matching TRBD1 (5 bases). Germline assignment: CDR1 SNHLY and CDR2 FYNNEI. This CDR3 has 10 amino acids. V was clipped by 7 bases and J by 9 bases, with 7 bases between them. The CDR3 DNA reads as TGTGCCAGCACCAGGGCTGAGCAGTTCTTC. As protein: CASTRAEQFF.

The sample holds a few counts of this clonotype. Here the CDR3 reads CASSPQLMTGIATNEKLFF. DNA for the CDR3: TGTGCCAGCAGCCCTCAATTGATGACCGGCATTGCAACTAATGAAAAACTGTTTTTT. The chain recombines TRBV9 with TRBJ1-4; D not certain. Germline V CDR1 and CDR2: SGDLS, YYNGEE. CDR3 length: 19 residues. V shed 4 bases and J shed 0 bases, with 22 bases lying between them.

A note on this clonotype: One end of the junction does not line up with germline, which may come from a read error. This chain uses TRBV6-6 with TRBJ1-5, with D perhaps matching TRBD1 (5 bases). This CDR3 is built from 17 residues. The V gene's germline CDR1 is MNHNY and CDR2 SVGAGI (reference sequence). In DNA form, the CDR3 reads TGTGCCAGCACTTACTGGAAAGGGGTGGTGAGCAATCAGCCCCAGCATTTT. It is translated as CASTYWKGVVSNQPQHF.

The sample holds a few counts of this clonotype. The chain recombines TRBV12-3 or TRBV12-4 with TRBJ2-2; 9 nucleotides line up with TRBD2. V lost 7 bases to trimming and J lost 3 bases; unmatched junction nucleotides: 3. This CDR3 is built from 14 residues. CDR3 residues: CASTTSGDTGELFF. CDR3 DNA sequence: TGTGCCAGCACGACTAGCGGCGACACCGGGGAGCTGTTTTTT.

A remark on this clonotype: A read error may explain this, as a much larger clone is one base away. The V and J genes are TRBV2 and TRBJ2-1; D perhaps matches TRBD1 (5 bases). Germline V gives CDR1 SNHLY, CDR2 FYNNEI. The CDR3 loop spans 12 amino acids. The CDR3, as DNA: TGTGCCAGCAGAGAAGGGGCCGAAGAGCAGTTCTTC. Its protein is CASREGAEEQFF. The whole variable domain, filled in from reference TRBV2 and TRBJ2-1, reads EPEVTQTPSHQVTQMGQEVILRCVPISNHLYFYWYRQILGQKVEFLVSFYNNEISEKSEIFDDQFSVERPDGSNFTLKIRSTKLEDSAMYFCASREGAEEQFFGPGTRLTVL.

There are many counts of this clonotype. CDR3 residues: CASSSGQGPSYGYTF. In nucleotides, the CDR3 is TGTGCCAGCAGTTCCGGACAGGGCCCCTCCTATGGCTACACCTTC. This chain links TRBV27 with TRBJ1-2; 8 bases line up with TRBD1. Germline CDR1 and CDR2: MNHEY and SMNVEV (reference sequence). The junction had 8 bases not matched to a gene; V was cut back by 4 bases and J by 4 bases. The CDR3 contains 15 residues.

The chain links TRBV19 to TRBJ2-7; a weak D match, TRBD1 (6 bases). The germline V gene has CDR1 LNHDA and CDR2 SQIVND (reference sequence). The CDR3 is 13 amino acids. V lost 3 bases, J lost 10 bases, and 16 bases lay in between. The CDR3 loop is CASSIQPQGEQYF. CDR3 DNA sequence: TGTGCCAGTAGTATCCAACCACAGGGCGAACAGTACTTC.

This clonotype was detected many times. This chain uses TRBV14 with TRBJ2-1; D perhaps matches TRBD1 (6 bases). V lost 3 bases to trimming and J lost 6 bases, with 12 bases between them. Germline assignment: CDR1 SGHDN and CDR2 FVKESK. The CDR3 spans 14 residues. The CDR3 coding sequence is TGTGCCAGCAGCCATGGTGCCAGGGGCAATGAGCAGTTCTTC. As protein: CASSHGARGNEQFF. Full variable domain (rest looked up from reference TRBV14 and TRBJ2-1): EAGVTQFPSHSVIEKGQTVTLRCDPISGHDNLYWYRRVMGKEIKFLLHFVKESKQDESGMPNNRFLAERTGGTYSTLKVQPAELEDSGVYFCASSHGARGNEQFFGPGTRLTVL.

In this sample, this clonotype turned up many times. DNA for the CDR3: TGTGCCAGCTCACCCCAGGGCAGCAATCAGCCCCAGCATTTT. Translated: CASSPQGSNQPQHF. This chain links TRBV18 with TRBJ1-5, with D possibly matching TRBD1 (5 bases). The germline V gene has CDR1 KGHSH and CDR2 LQKENI. There are 14 residues in the CDR3. Trimming shortened V by 3 bases and J by 1 base, and 7 bases separated the two germline ends.

With respect to this clonotype: An end of the junction differs from the germline gene, which may be a read error. The chain joins TRBV9 to TRBJ2-3; 10 bases match TRBD2. The germline CDR1 and CDR2 sequences are SGDLS and YYNGEE. This CDR3 contains 17 residues. The CDR3 protein is CASSDPAGGPFTNTQYF. DNA for the CDR3: TGTGCCAGCAGCGACCCAGCGGGGGGGCCCTTCACAAATACGCAGTATTTT.

This clonotype was seen at least ten times. The chain carries TRBV6-5 and TRBJ2-7; 8 positions match TRBD1. J was trimmed by 3 bases and V by 5 bases; bases with no gene match: 6. The CDR3 runs 14 residues. CDR1 is MNHEY and CDR2 is SVGAGI in the germline V gene. The chain's CDR3 is CASSHQTGDYEQYF. The CDR3 coding sequence is TGTGCCAGCAGTCACCAGACAGGGGACTACGAGCAGTACTTC.

This clonotype was found many times. The chain links TRBV2 to TRBJ2-6; D not certain. V lost 5 bases to trimming and J lost 2 bases, with 10 bases between them. The CDR3 has 15 residues. Germline values: CDR1 SNHLY, CDR2 FYNNEI. CDR3 nucleotides: TGTGCCAGCAGTCCCCTAGTCCCTGGGGCCAACGTCCTGACTTTC. Translated: CASSPLVPGANVLTF.

This clonotype appeared many times. The genes are TRBV5-1 and TRBJ1-6; TRBD1 agrees at 7 bases. Germline CDR1 is SGHRS and CDR2 is YFSETQ. The ends lost 3 bases at V and 4 bases at J; junction bases unmatched: 4. This CDR3 has 15 residues. The CDR3 region has the DNA TGCGCCAGCAGCTCAGGGACAGATTATAATTCACCCCTCCACTTT. Its translation: CASSSGTDYNSPLHF.

This clonotype was observed a handful of times. At one end, the junction sequence differs from germline, possibly due to a read error. This chain connects TRBV20-1 to TRBJ2-1; no reliable D call. The length of the CDR3 is 13 residues. CDR1 is DFQATT, CDR2 SNEGSKA, per germline (reference sequence). The chain's CDR3 is CSAPPTSNNEQFF. The CDR3 DNA is TGCAGTGCCCCCCCGACCTCCAACAATGAGCAGTTCTTC.

This clonotype was counted a few times. The genes are TRBV7-3 and TRBJ2-2, with 8 nucleotides matching TRBD2. Germline trimming cut 4 bases from V and 2 bases from J; bases unmatched to any gene: 6. CDR3 length: 16 residues. Looked up from germline, CDR1 is SGHTA and CDR2 is FQGTGA. CDR3 sequence: CASSSGLAGNTGELFF. The CDR3 DNA sequence: TGTGCCAGCAGCTCGGGGCTAGCGGGCAACACCGGGGAGCTGTTTTTT. The variable domain in full, with the rest retrieved from reference TRBV7-3 and TRBJ2-2, is GAGVSQTPSNKVTEKGKYVELRCDPISGHTALYWYRQSLGQGPEFLIYFQGTGAADDSGLPNDRFFAVRPEGSVSTLKIQRTERGDSAVYLCASSSGLAGNTGELFFGEGSRLTVL.

The chain has TRBV18 and TRBJ1-1; D may be TRBD1 (5 bases). The germline V gene encodes CDR1 KGHSH and CDR2 LQKENI. The CDR3 is 14 amino acids. Trimming removed 0 bases from V and 5 bases from J, with 10 bases in between. CDR3 nucleotide sequence: TGTGCCAGCTCACCACCGGGTGGGGGGACTGAAGCTTTCTTT. Protein: CASSPPGGGTEAFF. Using reference TRBV18 and TRBJ1-1 for the parts outside the CDR3, the full variable domain is NAGVMQNPRHLVRRRGQEARLRCSPMKGHSHVYWYRQLPEEGLKFMVYLQKENIIDESGMPKERFSAEFPKEGPSILRIQQVVRGDSAAYFCASSPPGGGTEAFFGQGTRLTVV.

The V and J genes are TRBV20-1 and TRBJ2-7; 9 bases map to TRBD2. The CDR3 is 15 residues long. In germline, CDR1 is DFQATT, CDR2 SNEGSKA (reference sequence). Trimming at V came to 4 bases and at J to 0 bases, leaving 7 bases not matched to a gene. Here the CDR3 DNA reads TGCAGTGCTATAGCGGGGGCCGTAAGCTCCTACGAGCAGTACTTC. As protein: CSAIAGAVSSYEQYF.